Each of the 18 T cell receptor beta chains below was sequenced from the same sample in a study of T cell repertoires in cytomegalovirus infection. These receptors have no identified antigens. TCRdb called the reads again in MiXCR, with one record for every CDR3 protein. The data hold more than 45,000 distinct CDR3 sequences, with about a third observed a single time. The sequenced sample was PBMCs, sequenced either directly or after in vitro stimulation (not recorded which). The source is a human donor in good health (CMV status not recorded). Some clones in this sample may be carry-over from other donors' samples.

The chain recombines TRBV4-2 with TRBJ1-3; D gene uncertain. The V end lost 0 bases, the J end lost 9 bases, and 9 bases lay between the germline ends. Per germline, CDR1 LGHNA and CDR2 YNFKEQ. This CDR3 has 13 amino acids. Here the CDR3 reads CASSQDLGGTIYF. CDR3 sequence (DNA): TGTGCCAGCAGCCAAGATTTGGGTGGCACCATATATTTT.

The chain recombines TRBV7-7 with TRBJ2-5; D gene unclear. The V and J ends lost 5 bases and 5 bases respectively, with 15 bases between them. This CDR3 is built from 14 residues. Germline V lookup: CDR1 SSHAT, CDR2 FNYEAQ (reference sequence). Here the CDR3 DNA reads TGTGCCAGCAGCAATCATCTAGTTTCGGAGACCCAGTACTTC. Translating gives CASSNHLVSETQYF.

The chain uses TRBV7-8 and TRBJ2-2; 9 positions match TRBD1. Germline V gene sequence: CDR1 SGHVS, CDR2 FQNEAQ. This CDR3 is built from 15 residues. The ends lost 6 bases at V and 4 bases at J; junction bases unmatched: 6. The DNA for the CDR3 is TGTGCCAGCAGTACAGGGGGCTGGAGCACCGGGGAGCTGTTTTTT. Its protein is CASSTGGWSTGELFF.

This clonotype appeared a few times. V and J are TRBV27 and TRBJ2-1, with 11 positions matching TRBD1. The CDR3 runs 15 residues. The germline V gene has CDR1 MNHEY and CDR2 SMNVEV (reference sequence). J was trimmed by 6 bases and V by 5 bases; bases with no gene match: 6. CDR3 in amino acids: CASSKPGQGGNEQFF. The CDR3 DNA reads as TGTGCCAGCAGTAAACCGGGACAGGGGGGCAATGAGCAGTTCTTC.

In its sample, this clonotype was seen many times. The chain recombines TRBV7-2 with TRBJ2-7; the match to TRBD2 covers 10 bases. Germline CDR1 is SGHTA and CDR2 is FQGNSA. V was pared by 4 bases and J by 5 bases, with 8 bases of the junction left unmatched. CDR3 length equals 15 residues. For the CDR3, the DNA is TGTGCCAGCAGCTCACCTAGCGGGGGATGGGACGAGCAGTACTTC. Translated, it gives CASSSPSGGWDEQYF.

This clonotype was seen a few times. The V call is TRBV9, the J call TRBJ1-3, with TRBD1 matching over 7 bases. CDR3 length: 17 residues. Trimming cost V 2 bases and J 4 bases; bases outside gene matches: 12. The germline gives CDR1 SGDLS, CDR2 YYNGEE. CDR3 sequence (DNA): TGTGCCAGCAGCGTTGACGATGGGGGACAGCCAGGAAACACCATATATTTT. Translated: CASSVDDGGQPGNTIYF.

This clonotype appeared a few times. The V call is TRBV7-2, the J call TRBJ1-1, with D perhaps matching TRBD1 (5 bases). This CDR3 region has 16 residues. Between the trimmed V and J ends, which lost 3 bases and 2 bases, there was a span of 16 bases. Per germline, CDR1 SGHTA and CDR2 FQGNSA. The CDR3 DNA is TGTGCCAGCAGCTTGGGGCCCCTTGGACTTAACACTGAAGCTTTCTTT. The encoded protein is CASSLGPLGLNTEAFF.

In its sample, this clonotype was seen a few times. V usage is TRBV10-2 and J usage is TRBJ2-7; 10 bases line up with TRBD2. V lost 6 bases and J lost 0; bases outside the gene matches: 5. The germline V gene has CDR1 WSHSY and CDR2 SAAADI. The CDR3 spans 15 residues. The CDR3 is CASRGTSDYSYEQYF. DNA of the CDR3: TGCGCCAGCAGGGGGACTAGCGATTACTCCTACGAGCAGTACTTC.

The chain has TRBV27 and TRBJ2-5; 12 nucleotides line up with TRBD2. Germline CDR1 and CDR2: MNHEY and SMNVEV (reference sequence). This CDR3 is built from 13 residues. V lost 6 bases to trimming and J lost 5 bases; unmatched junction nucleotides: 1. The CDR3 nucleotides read TGTGCCAGCAGCGGGACTAGCGGGGAGACCCAGTACTTC. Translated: CASSGTSGETQYF.

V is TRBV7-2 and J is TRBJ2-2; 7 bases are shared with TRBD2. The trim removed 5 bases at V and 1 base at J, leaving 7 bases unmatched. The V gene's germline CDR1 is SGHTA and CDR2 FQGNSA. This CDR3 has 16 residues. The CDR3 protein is CASSPQASGNTGELFF. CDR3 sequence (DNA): TGTGCCAGCAGCCCCCAGGCTAGCGGGAACACCGGGGAGCTGTTTTTT.

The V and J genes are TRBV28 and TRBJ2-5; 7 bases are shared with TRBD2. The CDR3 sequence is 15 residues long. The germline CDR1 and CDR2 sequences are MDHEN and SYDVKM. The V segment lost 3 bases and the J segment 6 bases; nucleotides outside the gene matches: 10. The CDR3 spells CASSFGSGGVKTQYF. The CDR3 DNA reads TGTGCCAGCAGTTTTGGGTCGGGGGGAGTTAAGACCCAGTACTTC. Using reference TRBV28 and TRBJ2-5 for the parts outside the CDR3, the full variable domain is DVKVTQSSRYLVKRTGEKVFLECVQDMDHENMFWYRQDPGLGLRLIYFSYDVKMKEKGDIPEGYSVSREKKERFSLILESASTNQTSMYLCASSFGSGGVKTQYFGPGTRLLVL.

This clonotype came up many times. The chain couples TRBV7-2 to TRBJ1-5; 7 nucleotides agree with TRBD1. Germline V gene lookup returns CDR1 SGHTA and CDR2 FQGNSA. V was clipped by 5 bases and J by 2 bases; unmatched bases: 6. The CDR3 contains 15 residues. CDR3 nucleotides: TGTGCCAGCAGCGCGACAGGGAGTGGCAATCAGCCCCAGCATTTT. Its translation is CASSATGSGNQPQHF.

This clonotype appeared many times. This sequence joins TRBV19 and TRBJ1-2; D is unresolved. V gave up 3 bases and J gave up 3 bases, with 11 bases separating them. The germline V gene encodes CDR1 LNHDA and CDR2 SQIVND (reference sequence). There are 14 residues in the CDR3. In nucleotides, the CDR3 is TGTGCCAGTAGTATTGGCAGAAATCACTATGGCTACACCTTC. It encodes CASSIGRNHYGYTF.

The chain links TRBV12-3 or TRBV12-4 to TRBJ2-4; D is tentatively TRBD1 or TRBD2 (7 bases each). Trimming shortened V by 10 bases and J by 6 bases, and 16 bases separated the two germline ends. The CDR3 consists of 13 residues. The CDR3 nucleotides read TGTGCCACCCGATCAGGGGGGGTAAACATTCAGTACTTC. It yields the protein CATRSGGVNIQYF.

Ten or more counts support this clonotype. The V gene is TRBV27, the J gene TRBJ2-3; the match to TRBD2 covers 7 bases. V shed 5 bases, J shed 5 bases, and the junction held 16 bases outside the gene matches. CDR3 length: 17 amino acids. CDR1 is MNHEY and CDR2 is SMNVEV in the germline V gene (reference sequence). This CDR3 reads CASSPGRLASVLDTQYF. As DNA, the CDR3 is TGTGCCAGCAGTCCGGGGAGACTAGCCTCTGTCTTAGATACGCAGTATTTT.

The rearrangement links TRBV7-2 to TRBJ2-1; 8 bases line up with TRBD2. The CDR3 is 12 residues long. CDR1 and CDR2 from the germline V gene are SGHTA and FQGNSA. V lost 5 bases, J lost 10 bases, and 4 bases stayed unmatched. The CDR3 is CASSARGGEQFF. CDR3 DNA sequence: TGTGCCAGCAGCGCCCGGGGGGGCGAGCAGTTCTTC.

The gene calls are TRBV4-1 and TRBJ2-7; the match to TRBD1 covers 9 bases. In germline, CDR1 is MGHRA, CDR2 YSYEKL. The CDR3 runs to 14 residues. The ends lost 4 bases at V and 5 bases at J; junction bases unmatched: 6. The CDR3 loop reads CASSPRDRVNEQYF. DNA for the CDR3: TGCGCCAGCAGCCCCCGGGACAGGGTTAACGAGCAGTACTTC.

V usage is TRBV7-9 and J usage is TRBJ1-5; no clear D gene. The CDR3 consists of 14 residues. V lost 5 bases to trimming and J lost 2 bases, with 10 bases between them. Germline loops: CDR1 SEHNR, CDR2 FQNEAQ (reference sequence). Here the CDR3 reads CASSIGGRNQPQHF. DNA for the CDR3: TGTGCCAGCAGCATCGGCGGGCGCAATCAGCCCCAGCATTTT.